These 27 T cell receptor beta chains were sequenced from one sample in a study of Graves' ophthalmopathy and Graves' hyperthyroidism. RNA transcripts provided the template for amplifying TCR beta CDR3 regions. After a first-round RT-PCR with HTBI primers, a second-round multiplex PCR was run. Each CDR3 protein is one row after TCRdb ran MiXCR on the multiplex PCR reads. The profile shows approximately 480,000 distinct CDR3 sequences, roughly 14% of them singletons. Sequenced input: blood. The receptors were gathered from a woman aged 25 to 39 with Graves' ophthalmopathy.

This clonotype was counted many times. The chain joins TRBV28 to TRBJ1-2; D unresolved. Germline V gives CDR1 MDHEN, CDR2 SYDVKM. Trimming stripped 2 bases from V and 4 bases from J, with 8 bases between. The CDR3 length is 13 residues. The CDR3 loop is CASSLRWGYGYTF. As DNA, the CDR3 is TGTGCCAGCAGTTTAAGGTGGGGCTATGGCTACACCTTC.

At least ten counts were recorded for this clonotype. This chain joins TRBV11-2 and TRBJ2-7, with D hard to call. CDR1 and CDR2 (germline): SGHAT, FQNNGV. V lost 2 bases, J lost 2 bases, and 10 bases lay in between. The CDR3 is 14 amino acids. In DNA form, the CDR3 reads TGTGCCAGCAGCTTATCACAGCTTACCTACGAGCAGTACTTC. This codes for CASSLSQLTYEQYF.

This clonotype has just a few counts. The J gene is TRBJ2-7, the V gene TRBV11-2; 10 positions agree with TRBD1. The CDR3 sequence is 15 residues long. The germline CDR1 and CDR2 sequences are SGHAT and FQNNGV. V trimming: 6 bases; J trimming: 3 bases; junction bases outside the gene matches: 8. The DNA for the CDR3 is TGTGCCAGCAGGGGGATACGGACAGGGGGCTACGAGCAGTACTTC. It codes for CASRGIRTGGYEQYF.

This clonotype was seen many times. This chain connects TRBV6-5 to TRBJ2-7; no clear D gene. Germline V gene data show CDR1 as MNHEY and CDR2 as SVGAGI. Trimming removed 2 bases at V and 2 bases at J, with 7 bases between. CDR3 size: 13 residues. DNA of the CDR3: TGTGCCAGCAGTTACCGGGCTACCTACGAGCAGTACTTC. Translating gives CASSYRATYEQYF.

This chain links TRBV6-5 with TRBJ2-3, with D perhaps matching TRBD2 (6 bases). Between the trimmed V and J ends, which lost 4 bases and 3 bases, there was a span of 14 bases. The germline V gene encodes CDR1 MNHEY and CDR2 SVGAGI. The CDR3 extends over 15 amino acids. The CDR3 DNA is TGTGCCAGCAGTTCCCGGGGGACCCAGACAGATACGCAGTATTTT. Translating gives CASSSRGTQTDTQYF.

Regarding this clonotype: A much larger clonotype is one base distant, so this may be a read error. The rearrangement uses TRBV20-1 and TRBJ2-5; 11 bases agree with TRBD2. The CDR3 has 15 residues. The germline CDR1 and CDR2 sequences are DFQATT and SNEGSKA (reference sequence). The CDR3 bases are TGCAGTGCGAGTGGGACTAGCGGATTACAAGAGACCAAGTACTTC. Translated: CSASGTSGLQETKYF.

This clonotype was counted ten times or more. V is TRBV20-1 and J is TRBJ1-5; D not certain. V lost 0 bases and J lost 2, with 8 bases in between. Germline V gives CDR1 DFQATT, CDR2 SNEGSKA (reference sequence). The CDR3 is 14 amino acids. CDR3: CSARDPRGNQPQHF. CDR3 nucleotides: TGCAGTGCTAGAGATCCGCGGGGCAATCAGCCCCAGCATTTT.

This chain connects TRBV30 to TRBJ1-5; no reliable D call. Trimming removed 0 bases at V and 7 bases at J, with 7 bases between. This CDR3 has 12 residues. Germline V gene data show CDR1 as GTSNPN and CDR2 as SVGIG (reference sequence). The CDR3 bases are TGTGCCTGGAGTGTAGGCCTGCAGCCCCAGCATTTT. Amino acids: CAWSVGLQPQHF.

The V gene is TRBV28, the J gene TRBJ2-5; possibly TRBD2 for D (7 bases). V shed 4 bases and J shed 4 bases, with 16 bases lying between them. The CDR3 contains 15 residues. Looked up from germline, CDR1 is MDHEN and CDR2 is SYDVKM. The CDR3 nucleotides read TGTGCCAGCAGTTCCTCTAAGGGGGGGGGAGAGACCCAGTACTTC. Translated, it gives CASSSSKGGGETQYF.

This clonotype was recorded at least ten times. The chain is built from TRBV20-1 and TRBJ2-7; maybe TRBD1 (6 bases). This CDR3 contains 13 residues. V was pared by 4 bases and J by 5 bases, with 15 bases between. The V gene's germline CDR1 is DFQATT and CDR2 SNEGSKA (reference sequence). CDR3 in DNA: TGCAGTGCTACCTTGGACAGAAGAAACGAGCAGTACTTC. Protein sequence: CSATLDRRNEQYF.

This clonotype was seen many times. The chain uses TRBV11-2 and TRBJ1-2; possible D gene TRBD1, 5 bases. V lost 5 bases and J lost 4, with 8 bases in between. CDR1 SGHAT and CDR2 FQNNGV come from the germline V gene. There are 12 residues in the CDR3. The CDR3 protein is CASSIDSYGYTF. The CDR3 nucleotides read TGTGCCAGCAGCATCGACAGCTATGGCTACACCTTC.

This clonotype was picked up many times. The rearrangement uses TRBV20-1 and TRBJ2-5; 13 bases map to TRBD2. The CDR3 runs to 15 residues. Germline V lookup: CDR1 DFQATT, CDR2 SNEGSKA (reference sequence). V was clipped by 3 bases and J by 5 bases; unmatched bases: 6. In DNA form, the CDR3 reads TGCAGTGCTAGCCTGACTAGCGGGAGGCCCGAGACCCAGTACTTC. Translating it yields CSASLTSGRPETQYF.

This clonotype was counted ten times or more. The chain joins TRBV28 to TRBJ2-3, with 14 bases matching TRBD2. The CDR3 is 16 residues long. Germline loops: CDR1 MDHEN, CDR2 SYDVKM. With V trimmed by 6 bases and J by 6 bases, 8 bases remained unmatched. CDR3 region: CASRVTSGRVGDTQYF. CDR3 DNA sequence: TGTGCCAGCAGAGTGACTAGCGGGAGGGTCGGGGATACGCAGTATTTT.

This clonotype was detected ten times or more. The CDR3, as DNA: TGTGCCAGCAGCTTAAGTCTAGCGGGGGGGCTCGGGGAGCTGTTTTTT. Its protein product is CASSLSLAGGLGELFF. This chain uses TRBV11-2 with TRBJ2-2, with 12 nucleotides matching TRBD2. The CDR3 loop spans 16 amino acids. J gave up 7 bases and V 2 bases, and 5 bases lay outside the gene matches. Per the germline V gene, CDR1 is SGHAT and CDR2 is FQNNGV.

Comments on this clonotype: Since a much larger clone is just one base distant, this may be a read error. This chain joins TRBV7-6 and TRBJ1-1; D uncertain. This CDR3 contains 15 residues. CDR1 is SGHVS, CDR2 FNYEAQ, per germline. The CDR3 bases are TGTGCCAGCAGCCCGACGGACCGGGAGGTCACTGAATCTTTCTTT. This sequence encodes CASSPTDREVTESFF.

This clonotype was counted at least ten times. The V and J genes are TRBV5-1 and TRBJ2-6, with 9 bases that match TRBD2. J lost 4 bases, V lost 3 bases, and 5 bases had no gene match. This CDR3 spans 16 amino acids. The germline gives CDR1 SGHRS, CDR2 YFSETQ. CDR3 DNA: TGCGCCAGCAGCTCCCTAGCGGGGTCCGGGGCCAACGTCCTGACTTTC. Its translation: CASSSLAGSGANVLTF.

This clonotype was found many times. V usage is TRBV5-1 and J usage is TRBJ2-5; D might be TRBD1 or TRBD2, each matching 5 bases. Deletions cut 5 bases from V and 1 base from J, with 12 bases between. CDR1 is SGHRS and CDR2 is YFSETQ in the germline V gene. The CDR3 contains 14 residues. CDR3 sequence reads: CASRQEAPQETQYF. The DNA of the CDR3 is TGCGCCAGCAGACAGGAGGCTCCCCAAGAGACCCAGTACTTC.

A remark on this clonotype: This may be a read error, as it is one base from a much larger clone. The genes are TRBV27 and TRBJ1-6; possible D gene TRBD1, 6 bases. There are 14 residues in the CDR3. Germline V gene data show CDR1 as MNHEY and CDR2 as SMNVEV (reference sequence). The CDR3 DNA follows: TGTGCCAGCAGTATCGACAGGTCCTATTCACACCTCCACTTT. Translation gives CASSIDRSYSHLHF.

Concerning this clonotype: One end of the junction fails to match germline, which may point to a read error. In nucleotides, the CDR3 is TGTGCCAGCAGTCTTACTGGAACTGATGCTTTCTTT. As protein: CASSLTGTDAFF. The rearrangement links TRBV12-3 or TRBV12-4 to TRBJ1-1; D remains unclear. The CDR3 spans 12 residues.

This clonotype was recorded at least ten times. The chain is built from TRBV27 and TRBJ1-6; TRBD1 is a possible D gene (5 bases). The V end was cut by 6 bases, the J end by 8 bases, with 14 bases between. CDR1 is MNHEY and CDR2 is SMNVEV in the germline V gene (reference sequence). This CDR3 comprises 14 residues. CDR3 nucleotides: TGTGCCAGCAGCGGTAGGCAGGGATATTCACCCCTCCACTTT. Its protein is CASSGRQGYSPLHF.

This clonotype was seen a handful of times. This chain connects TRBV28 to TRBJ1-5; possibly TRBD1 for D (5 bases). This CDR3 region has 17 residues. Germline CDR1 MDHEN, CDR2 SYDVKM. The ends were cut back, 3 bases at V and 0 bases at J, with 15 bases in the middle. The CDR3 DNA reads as TGTGCCAGCAGTTTGATCGGGCAGGGAACTAGCAATCAGCCCCAGCATTTT. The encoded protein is CASSLIGQGTSNQPQHF.

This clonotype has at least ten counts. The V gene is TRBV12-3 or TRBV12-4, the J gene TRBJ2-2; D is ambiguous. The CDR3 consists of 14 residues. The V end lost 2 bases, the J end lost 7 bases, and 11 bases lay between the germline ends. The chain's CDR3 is CASSLSFGVGELFF. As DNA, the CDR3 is TGTGCCAGCAGTTTAAGTTTTGGTGTCGGGGAGCTGTTTTTT.

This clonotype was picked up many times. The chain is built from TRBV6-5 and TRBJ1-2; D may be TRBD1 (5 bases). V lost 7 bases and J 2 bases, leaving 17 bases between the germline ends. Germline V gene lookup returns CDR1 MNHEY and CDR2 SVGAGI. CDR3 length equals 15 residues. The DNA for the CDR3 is TGTGCCAGCAAACCTCCGACCTCAGGGAACTATGGCTACACCTTC. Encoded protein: CASKPPTSGNYGYTF.

The CDR3, as DNA: TGTGCCAGCAGCTTAGGAGTGGAAATTGAAGCTTTCTTT. Protein: CASSLGVEIEAFF. This chain joins TRBV7-9 and TRBJ1-1; D not certain. CDR3 length: 13 amino acids. V was pared by 1 base and J by 7 bases, with 10 bases between. Germline CDR1 is SEHNR and CDR2 is FQNEAQ (reference sequence).

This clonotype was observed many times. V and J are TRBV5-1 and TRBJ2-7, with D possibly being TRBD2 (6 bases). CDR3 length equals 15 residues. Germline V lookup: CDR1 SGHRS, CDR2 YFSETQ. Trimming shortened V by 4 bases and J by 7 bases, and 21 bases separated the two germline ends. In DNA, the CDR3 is TGCGCCAGCAGCGGGACCGGGACTGACTCCGGAGAGCAGTACTTC. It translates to CASSGTGTDSGEQYF.

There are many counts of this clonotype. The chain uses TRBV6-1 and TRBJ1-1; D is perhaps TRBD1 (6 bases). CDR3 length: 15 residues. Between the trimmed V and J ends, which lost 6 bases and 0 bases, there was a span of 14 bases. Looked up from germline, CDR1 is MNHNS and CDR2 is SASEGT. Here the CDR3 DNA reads TGTGCCAGCAGGCCAAACAGGGATATGAACACTGAAGCTTTCTTT. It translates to CASRPNRDMNTEAFF.

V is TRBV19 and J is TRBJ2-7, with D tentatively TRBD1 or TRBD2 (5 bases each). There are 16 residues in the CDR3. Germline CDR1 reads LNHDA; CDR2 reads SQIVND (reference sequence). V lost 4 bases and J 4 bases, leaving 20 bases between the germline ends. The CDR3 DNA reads TGTGCCAGTAGTACTCCTACCGGGACGAGTGGTTACGAGCAGTACTTC. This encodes CASSTPTGTSGYEQYF.